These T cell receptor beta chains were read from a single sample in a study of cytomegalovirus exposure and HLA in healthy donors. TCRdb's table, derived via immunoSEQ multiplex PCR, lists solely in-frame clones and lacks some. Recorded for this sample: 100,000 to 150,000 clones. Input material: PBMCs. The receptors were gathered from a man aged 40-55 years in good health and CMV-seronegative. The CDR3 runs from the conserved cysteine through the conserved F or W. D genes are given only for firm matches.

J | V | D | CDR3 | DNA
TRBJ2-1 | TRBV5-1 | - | CASSFTPGTYNEQFF | TGCGCCAGCAGCTTTACACCGGGAACCTACAATGAGCAGTTCTTC
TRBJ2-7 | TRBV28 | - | CASSIRGYEQYF | TGTGCCAGCAGTATTAGGGGCTACGAGCAGTACTTC
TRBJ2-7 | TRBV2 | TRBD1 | CASRRTGEGYEQYF | TGTGCCAGCAGAAGGACAGGGGAGGGCTACGAGCAGTACTTC
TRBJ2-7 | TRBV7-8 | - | CASSLRGTHYEQYF | TGTGCCAGCAGCTTAAGAGGGACACATTACGAGCAGTACTTC
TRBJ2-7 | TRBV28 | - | CASSLVITGRQGDSYEQYF | TGTGCCAGCAGTTTAGTTATCACGGGTAGGCAGGGCGATTCCTACGAGCAGTACTTC
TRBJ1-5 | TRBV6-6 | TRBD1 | CASRGQGAQPQHF | TGTGCCAGCAGAGGACAGGGGGCTCAGCCCCAGCATTTT
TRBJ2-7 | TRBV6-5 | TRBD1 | CASSYSFRQGAYEQYF | TGTGCCAGCAGTTACTCGTTTCGGCAGGGGGCCTACGAGCAGTACTTC
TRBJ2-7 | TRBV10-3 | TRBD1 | CAISESAGGYEQYF | TGTGCCATCAGTGAGTCGGCAGGGGGTTACGAGCAGTACTTC
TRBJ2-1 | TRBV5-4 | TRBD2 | CASSLGGGSYNEQFF | TGTGCCAGCTCCCTCGGGGGGGGGTCCTACAATGAGCAGTTCTTC
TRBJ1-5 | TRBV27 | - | CASSPKTGTRNQPQHF | TGTGCCAGCAGTCCAAAAACAGGGACCCGCAATCAGCCCCAGCATTTT
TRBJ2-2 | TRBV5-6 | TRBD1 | CASSLSDRGNTGELFF | TGTGCCAGCAGCTTGTCGGACAGGGGGAACACCGGGGAGCTGTTTTTT
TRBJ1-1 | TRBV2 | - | CASSPLEGMNTEAFF | TGTGCCAGCAGTCCCTTAGAGGGCATGAACACTGAAGCTTTCTTT
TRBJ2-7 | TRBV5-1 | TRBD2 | CASSLDLAGVPEQYF | TGCGCCAGCAGCTTGGATTTAGCGGGAGTTCCCGAGCAGTACTTC
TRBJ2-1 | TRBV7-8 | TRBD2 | CASSNREGGANEQFF | TGTGCCAGCAGCAATCGGGAGGGCGGGGCCAATGAGCAGTTCTTC
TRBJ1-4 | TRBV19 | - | CASSIEGLGANEKLFF | TGTGCCAGTAGTATAGAGGGATTGGGGGCGAATGAAAAACTGTTTTTT
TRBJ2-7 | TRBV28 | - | CASSPGLNYEQYF | TGTGCCAGCAGTCCGGGACTTAACTACGAGCAGTACTTC
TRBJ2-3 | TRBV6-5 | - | CASSPRGGMTDTQYF | TGTGCCAGCAGCCCGAGGGGCGGGATGACAGATACGCAGTATTTT
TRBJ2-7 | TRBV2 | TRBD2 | CASSVMRLAGREQYF | TGTGCCAGCTCGGTGATGAGGCTAGCGGGACGCGAGCAGTACTTC
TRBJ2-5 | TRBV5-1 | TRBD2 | CASRAGGRKETQYF | TGCGCCAGCAGGGCGGGCGGGAGAAAAGAGACCCAGTACTTC
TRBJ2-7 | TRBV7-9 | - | CASSSRQTYEQYF | TGTGCCAGCAGCTCGAGACAGACCTACGAGCAGTACTTC
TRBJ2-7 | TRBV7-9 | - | CASSYDRDYEQYF | TGTGCCAGCAGCTACGACAGAGACTACGAGCAGTACTTC
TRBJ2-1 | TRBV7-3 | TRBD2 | CASSSRTSGRQNEQFF | TGTGCCAGCAGCTCCAGGACTAGCGGGAGACAGAATGAGCAGTTCTTC
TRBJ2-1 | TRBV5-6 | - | CASSFSGNLRDEQFF | TGTGCCAGCAGCTTCAGCGGAAACCTAAGGGATGAGCAGTTCTTC
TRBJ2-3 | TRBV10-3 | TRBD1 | CAISFGQVLDTQYF | TGTGCCATCAGTTTTGGACAGGTTCTAGATACGCAGTATTTT
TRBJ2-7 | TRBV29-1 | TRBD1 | CSAGTGAVEQYF | TGCAGCGCGGGGACAGGGGCCGTCGAGCAGTACTTC
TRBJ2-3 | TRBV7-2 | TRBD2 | CASSLVVAGPFMNTQYF | TGTGCCAGCAGCTTAGTGGTAGCGGGGCCGTTCATGAATACGCAGTATTTT
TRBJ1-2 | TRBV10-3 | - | CAISESTRQVYGYTF | TGTGCCATCAGTGAGTCGACTCGACAGGTCTATGGCTACACCTTC
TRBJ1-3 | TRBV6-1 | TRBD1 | CAGGQGGNTIYF | TGTGCCGGGGGACAGGGGGGAAACACCATATATTTT
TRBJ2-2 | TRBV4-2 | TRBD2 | CASSQPSGGNGELFF | TGTGCCAGCAGCCAACCTAGCGGGGGGAACGGGGAGCTGTTTTTT
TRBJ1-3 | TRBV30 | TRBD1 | CAWSGGDRGGNTIYF | TGTGCCTGGAGTGGGGGAGACAGGGGAGGAAACACCATATATTTT
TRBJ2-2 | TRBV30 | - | CAWSFRARELFF | TGTGCCTGGAGTTTCAGGGCTAGGGAGCTGTTTTTT
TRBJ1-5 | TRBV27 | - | CASSESIRGGQPQHF | TGTGCCAGCAGTGAGTCAATCCGTGGCGGTCAGCCCCAGCATTTT
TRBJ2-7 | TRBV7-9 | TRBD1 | CASSLAGTATYEQYF | TGTGCCAGCAGCTTAGCCGGGACAGCGACCTACGAGCAGTACTTC
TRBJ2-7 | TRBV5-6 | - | CASSFLSYEQYF | TGTGCCAGCAGCTTTCTTTCGTACGAGCAGTACTTC
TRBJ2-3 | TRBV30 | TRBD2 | CAWSVWLAGSTDTQYF | TGTGCCTGGAGTGTATGGCTAGCGGGGAGCACAGATACGCAGTATTTT
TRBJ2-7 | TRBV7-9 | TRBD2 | CASSLPASGRANEQYF | TGTGCCAGCAGCTTACCGGCTAGCGGGAGGGCCAACGAGCAGTACTTC
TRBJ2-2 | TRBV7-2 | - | CASSWGVSGELFF | TGTGCCAGCAGCTGGGGAGTGTCCGGGGAGCTGTTTTTT
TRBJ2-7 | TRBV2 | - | CASRDLVGPYEQYF | TGTGCCAGCAGGGACCTGGTGGGGCCCTACGAGCAGTACTTC
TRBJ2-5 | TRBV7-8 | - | CASSHVGGEQETQYF | TGTGCCAGCAGCCATGTGGGGGGAGAACAAGAGACCCAGTACTTC
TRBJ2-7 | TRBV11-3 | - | CASSLDQTNEQYF | TGTGCCAGCAGCTTAGATCAAACTAACGAGCAGTACTTC
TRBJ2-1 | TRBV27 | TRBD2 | CASKKGGTSSYTTYNEQFF | TGTGCCAGCAAAAAGGGGGGGACTAGTTCTTACACAACCTACAATGAGCAGTTCTTC
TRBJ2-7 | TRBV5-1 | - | CASSLEQASSYEQYF | TGCGCCAGCAGCTTGGAACAGGCCAGCTCCTACGAGCAGTACTTC
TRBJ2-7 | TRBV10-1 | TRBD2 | CASSETSGRDYEQYF | TGCGCCAGCAGTGAGACTAGCGGGAGGGATTACGAGCAGTACTTC
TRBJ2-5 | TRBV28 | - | CASSLLGREETQYF | TGTGCCAGCAGTTTATTGGGCAGGGAAGAGACCCAGTACTTC